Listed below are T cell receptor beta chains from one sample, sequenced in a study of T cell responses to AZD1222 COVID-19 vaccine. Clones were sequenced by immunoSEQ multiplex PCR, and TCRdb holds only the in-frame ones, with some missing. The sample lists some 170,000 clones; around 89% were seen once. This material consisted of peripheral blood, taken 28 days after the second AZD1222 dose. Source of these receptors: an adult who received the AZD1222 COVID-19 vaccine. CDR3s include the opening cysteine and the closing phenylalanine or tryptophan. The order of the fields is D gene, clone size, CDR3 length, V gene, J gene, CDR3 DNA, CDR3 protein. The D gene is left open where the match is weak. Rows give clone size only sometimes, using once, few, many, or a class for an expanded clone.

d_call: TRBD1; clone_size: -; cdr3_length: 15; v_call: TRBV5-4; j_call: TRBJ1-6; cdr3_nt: TGTGCCAGCAGCCTTCCGGGACAGTCTAGTTCAATCCTCCACTTT; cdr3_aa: CASSLPGQSSSILHF
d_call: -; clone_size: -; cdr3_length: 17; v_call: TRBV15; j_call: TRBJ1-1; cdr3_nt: TGTGCCACCAGCAGAGGGGTGAGGGGCCTTACGAACACTGAAGCTTTCTTT; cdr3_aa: CATSRGVRGLTNTEAFF
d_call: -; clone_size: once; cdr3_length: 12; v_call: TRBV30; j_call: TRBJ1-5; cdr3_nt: TGTGCCTGGAGTGTTGACAGTCAGCCCCAGCATTTT; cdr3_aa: CAWSVDSQPQHF
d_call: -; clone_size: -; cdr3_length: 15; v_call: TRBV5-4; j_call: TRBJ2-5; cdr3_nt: TGTGCCAGCAGCTTGGCGGTGCCCAGTAAAGAGACCCAGTACTTC; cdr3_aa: CASSLAVPSKETQYF
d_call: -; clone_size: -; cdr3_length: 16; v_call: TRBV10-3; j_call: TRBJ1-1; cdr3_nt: TGTGCCATCAGTGAGTCGATGCCGGGACAAAACACTGAAGCTTTCTTT; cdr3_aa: CAISESMPGQNTEAFF
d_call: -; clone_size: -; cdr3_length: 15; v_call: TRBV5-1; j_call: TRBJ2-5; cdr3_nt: TGCGCCAGCAGCCCGGACAGGCGGGGGCAAGAGACCCAGTACTTC; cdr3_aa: CASSPDRRGQETQYF
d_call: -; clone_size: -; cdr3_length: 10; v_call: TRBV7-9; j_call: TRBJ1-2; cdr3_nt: TGTGCCAGCAGCTTAAATGGCTACACCTTC; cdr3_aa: CASSLNGYTF
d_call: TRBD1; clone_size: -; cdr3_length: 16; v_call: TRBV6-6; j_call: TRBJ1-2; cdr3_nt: TGTGCCAGCAGCCAAGACGGGACAGATTCCGGCTATGGCTACACCTTC; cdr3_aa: CASSQDGTDSGYGYTF
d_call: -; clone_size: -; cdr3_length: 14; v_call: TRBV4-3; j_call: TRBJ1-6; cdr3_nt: TGCGCCAGCAGCCGGATTCGGTATAATTCACCCCTCCACTTT; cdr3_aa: CASSRIRYNSPLHF
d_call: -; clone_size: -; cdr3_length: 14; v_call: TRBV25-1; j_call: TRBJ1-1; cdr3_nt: TGTGCCAGCAAACCCGGGGAGGACTACACTGAAGCTTTCTTT; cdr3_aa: CASKPGEDYTEAFF
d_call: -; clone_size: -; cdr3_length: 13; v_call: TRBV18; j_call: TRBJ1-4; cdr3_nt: TGTGCCAGCTCGGTCAGGGTGAATGAAAAACTGTTTTTT; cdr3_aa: CASSVRVNEKLFF
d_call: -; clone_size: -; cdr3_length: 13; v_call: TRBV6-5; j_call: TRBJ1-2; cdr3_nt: TGTGCCAGCAGTTACGTAGGAGGCTATGGCTACACCTTC; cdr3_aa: CASSYVGGYGYTF
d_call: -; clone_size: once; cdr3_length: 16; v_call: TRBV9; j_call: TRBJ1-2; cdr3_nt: TGTGCCAGCAGCGTAGGCGATCTTGGGGATAACTATGGCTACACCTTC; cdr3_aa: CASSVGDLGDNYGYTF
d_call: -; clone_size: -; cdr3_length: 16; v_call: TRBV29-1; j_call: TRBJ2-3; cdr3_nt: TGCAGCGTTGTCGGGGGACGCGGCTTAGAAACAGATACGCAGTATTTT; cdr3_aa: CSVVGGRGLETDTQYF
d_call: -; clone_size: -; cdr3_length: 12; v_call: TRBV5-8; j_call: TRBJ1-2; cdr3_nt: TGTGCCAGCAGCCTTCGGACCGTTGGCTACACCTTC; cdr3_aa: CASSLRTVGYTF
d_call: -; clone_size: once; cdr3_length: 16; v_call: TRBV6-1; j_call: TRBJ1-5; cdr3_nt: TGTGCCAGCAGTGAAGCTCTGGGGAGGGGCAATCAGCCCCAGCATTTT; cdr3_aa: CASSEALGRGNQPQHF
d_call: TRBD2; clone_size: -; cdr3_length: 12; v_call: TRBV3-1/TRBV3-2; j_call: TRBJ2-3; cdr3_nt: TGTGCCAGCAGCCCTCAGCGGGGCGGGCAGTATTTT; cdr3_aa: CASSPQRGGQYF
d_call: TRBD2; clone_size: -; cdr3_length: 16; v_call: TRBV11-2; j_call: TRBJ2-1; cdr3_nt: TGTGCCAGCAGCCCCCGCCGCCCTAGCGGGCTCCATGAGCAGTTCTTC; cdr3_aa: CASSPRRPSGLHEQFF
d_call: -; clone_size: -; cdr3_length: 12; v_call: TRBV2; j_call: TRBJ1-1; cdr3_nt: TGTGCCACCAAGGGGGGGACCACTGAAGCTTTCTTT; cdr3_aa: CATKGGTTEAFF
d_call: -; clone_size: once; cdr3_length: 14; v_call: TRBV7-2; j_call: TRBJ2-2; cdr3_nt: TGTGCCAGCAGCCCCCGATCCGGGGCCGGGGAGCTGTTTTTT; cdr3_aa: CASSPRSGAGELFF
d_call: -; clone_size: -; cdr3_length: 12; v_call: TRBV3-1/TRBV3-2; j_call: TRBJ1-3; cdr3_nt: TGTGCCAGCAGCCTCGTTGGAAACACCATATATTTT; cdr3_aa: CASSLVGNTIYF
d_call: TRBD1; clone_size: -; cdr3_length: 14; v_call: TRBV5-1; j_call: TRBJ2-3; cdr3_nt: TGCGCCAGCAGCTCAGACAGGGGAGGAGATACGCAGTATTTT; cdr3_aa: CASSSDRGGDTQYF
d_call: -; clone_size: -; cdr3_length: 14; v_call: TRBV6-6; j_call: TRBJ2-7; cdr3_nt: TGTGCCAGCAGTTACTCGGCCTCCTCCTACGAGCAGTACTTC; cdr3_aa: CASSYSASSYEQYF
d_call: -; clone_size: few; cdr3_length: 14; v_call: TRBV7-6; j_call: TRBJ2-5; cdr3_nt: TGTGCCAGCAGCTTAGGGGAGGGGGCAGAGACCCAGTACTTC; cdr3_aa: CASSLGEGAETQYF
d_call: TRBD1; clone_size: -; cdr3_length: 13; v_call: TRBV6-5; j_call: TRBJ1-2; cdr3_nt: TGTGCCAGCCGTCCTGAGGGGGCCTATGGCTACACCTTC; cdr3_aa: CASRPEGAYGYTF
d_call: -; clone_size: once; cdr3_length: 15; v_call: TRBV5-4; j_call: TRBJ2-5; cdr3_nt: TGTGCCAGCAGCTCTATTAAAGCGGGCCAAGAGACCCAGTACTTC; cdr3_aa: CASSSIKAGQETQYF
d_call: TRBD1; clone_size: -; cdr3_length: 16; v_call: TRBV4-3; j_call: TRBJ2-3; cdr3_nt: TGCGCCAGCAGCGCCCGACAGGGGAGGATATCAGATACGCAGTATTTT; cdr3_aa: CASSARQGRISDTQYF
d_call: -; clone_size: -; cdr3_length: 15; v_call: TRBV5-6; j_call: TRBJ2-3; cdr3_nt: TGTGCCAGCATCAAGATGGGGGGCCCTTCAGATACGCAGTATTTT; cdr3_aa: CASIKMGGPSDTQYF
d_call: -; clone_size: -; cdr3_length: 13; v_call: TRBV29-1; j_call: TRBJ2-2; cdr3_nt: TGCAGCGTGACAGACCCGAACACCGGGGAGCTGTTTTTT; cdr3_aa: CSVTDPNTGELFF
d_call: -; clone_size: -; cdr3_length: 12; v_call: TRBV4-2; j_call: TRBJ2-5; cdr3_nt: TGTGCCAGCAGCCAAGAAGGACAGACCCAGTACTTC; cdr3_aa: CASSQEGQTQYF
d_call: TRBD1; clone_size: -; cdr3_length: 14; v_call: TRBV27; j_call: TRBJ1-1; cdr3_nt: TGTGCCAGCAGTTTTAGGACAGGGAACACTGAAGCTTTCTTT; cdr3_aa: CASSFRTGNTEAFF
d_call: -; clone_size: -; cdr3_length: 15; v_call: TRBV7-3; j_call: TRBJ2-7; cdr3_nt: TGTGCCAGCAGCTTAAATCCGGGGGCAGGCTACGAGCAGTACTTC; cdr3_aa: CASSLNPGAGYEQYF
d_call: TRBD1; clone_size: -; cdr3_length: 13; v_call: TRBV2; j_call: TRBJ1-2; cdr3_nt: TGTGCCAGCAGAGATACAGGGGACTATGGCTACACCTTC; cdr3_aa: CASRDTGDYGYTF
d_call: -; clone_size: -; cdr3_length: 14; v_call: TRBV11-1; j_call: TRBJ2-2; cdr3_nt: TGTGCCAGCATGGGTAACGGTGGGACCGGGGAGCTGTTTTTT; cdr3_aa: CASMGNGGTGELFF
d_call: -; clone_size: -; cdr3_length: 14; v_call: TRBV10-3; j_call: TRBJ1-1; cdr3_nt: TGTGCCATCAGTGCTAGGGCGGATGACACTGAAGCTTTCTTT; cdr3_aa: CAISARADDTEAFF
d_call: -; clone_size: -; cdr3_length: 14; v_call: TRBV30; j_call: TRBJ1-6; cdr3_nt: TGTGCCTGGAGTGTGGCCCGCGGTGTTTCACCCCTCCACTTT; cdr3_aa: CAWSVARGVSPLHF
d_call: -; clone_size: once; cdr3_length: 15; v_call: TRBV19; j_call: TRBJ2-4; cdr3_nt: TGTGCCAGTAATAGCCCCCTAAACTCCCTCGGGATTCAGTACTTC; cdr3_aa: CASNSPLNSLGIQYF
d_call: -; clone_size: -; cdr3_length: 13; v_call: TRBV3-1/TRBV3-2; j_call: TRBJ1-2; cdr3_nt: TGTGCCAGCAGCCAAGAATTCTCCTATGGCTACACCTTC; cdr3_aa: CASSQEFSYGYTF
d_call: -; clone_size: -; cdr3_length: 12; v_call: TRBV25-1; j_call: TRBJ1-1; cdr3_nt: TGTGCCAGCAGTGATCCGGGGACTGAAGCTTTCTTT; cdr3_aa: CASSDPGTEAFF
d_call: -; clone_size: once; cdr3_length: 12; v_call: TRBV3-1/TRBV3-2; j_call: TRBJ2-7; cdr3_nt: TGTGCCAGCAGCCAAGGTTCCTCCGAGCAGTACTTC; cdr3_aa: CASSQGSSEQYF
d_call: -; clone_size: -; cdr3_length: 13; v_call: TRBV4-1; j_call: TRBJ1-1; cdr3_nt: TGCGCCAGCAGTCCCGGGGGAAACACTGAAGCTTTCTTT; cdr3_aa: CASSPGGNTEAFF
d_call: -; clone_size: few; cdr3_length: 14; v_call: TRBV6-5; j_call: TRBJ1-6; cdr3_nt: TGTGCCAGCAGGGAGGACGGGGGGAATTCACCCCTCCACTTT; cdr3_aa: CASREDGGNSPLHF
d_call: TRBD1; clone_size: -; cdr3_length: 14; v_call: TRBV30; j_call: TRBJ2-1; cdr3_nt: TGTGCCTGGAGTGCGAAGGGGGCCTCGGGTGAGCAGTTCTTC; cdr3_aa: CAWSAKGASGEQFF
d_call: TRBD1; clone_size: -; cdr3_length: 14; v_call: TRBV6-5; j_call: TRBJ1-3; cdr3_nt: TGTGCCAGCAGCATCGACAGGGCTGGAAACACCATATATTTT; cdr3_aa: CASSIDRAGNTIYF
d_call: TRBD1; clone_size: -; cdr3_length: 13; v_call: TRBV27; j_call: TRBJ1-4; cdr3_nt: TGTGCCAGCCTGAGACAGGGAAGTGAAAAACTGTTTTTT; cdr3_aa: CASLRQGSEKLFF
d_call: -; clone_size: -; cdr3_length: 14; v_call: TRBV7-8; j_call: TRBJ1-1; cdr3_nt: TGTGCCAGCAGCTTCCGGGTTATGAACACTGAAGCTTTCTTT; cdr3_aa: CASSFRVMNTEAFF
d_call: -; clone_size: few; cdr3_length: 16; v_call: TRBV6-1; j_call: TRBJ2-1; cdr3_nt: TGTGCCAGCAGTGAATTTCAGGGGAGCTCCTACAATGAGCAGTTCTTC; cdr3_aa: CASSEFQGSSYNEQFF
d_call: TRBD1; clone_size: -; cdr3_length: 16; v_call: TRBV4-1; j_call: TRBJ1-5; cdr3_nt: TGCGCCAGCAGCCCCATCGCCAGGGGGCAGGTCCAGCCCCAGCATTTT; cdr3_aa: CASSPIARGQVQPQHF
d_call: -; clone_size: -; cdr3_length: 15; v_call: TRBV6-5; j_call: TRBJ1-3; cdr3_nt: TGTGCCAGCAGTTACACGGCGGATACTGGAAACACCATATATTTT; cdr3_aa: CASSYTADTGNTIYF
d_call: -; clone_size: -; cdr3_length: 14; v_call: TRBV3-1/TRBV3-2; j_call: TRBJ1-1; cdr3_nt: TGTGCCAGCAGCCTAGACAATATGAACACTGAAGCTTTCTTT; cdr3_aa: CASSLDNMNTEAFF
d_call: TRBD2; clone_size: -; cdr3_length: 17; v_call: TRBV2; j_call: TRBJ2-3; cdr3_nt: TGTGCCAGCAGTGAACTCAAACTAGCGGGGGAGGGAGATACGCAGTATTTT; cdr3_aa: CASSELKLAGEGDTQYF
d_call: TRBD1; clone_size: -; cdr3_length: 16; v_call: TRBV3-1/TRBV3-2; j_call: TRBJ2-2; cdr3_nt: TGTGCCAGCAGCCCCAGGACAGGAGATAACACCGGGGAGCTGTTTTTT; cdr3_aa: CASSPRTGDNTGELFF
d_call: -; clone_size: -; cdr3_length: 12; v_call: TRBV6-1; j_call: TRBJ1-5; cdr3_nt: TGTGCCAGCAGTGAGGGTAATCAGCCCCAGCATTTT; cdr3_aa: CASSEGNQPQHF
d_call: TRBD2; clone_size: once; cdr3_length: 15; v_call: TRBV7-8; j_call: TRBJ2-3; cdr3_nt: TGTGCCAGCAGGCAGGGCGGGGGGCCCACAGATACGCAGTATTTT; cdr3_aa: CASRQGGGPTDTQYF
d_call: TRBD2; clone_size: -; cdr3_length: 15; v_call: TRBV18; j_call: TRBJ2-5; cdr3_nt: TGTGCCAGCTCACCAGTAGCGGGGAGCCAAGAGACCCAGTACTTC; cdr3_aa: CASSPVAGSQETQYF
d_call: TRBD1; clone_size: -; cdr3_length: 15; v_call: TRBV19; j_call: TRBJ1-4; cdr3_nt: TGTGCCAGTAGTATCGGGACAGGGGGACGCGAAAAACTGTTTTTT; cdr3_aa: CASSIGTGGREKLFF
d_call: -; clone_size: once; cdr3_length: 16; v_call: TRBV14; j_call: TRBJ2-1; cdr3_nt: TGTGCCAGCAGCCAATTTGTGGGGGGCCCAAACAATGAGCAGTTCTTC; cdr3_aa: CASSQFVGGPNNEQFF
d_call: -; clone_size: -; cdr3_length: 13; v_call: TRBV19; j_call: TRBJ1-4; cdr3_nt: TGTGCCAGTAGTGACAATACAGGGAAGAAACTGTTTTTT; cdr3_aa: CASSDNTGKKLFF
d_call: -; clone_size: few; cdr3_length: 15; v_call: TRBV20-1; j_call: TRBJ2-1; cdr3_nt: TGCAGTGCTAGTGCTGGTCGGTGGTCCTACAATGAGCAGTTCTTC; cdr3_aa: CSASAGRWSYNEQFF
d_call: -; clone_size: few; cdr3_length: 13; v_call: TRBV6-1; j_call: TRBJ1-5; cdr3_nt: TGTGCCAGCAGTGACGGGGGCCAAGAGCCCCAGCATTTT; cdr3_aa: CASSDGGQEPQHF